This note documents a single T cell receptor (beta chain) sequence. The data stem from a study of blood T cell repertoires in COVID-19. Study-wide context: Donors in the United States, Italy and Spain gave samples during acute or convalescent COVID-19. The cDNA or gDNA used as material had been derived from T cells, B-cell-depleted T cells, or PBMCs.

Seattle researchers signed up patients amid active infection and tracked them longitudinally. V was shortened by 0 bases and J by 3 bases, with 14 bases between the two germline ends. The CDR3 is 16 amino acids. The germline CDR1 and CDR2 sequences are KGHSH and LQKENI. Original methodology: By means of reference gene primer amplification, nucleated cell counts were estimated. The data were produced by immunoSEQ multiplex PCR, yet TCRdb's version contains in-frame clones alone and is incomplete. Clone size and V and J calls were adopted from that table, with D and trimming inferred from the DNA. Found here are roughly 160,000 clones, 84% of them singletons; the top ten hold 2.5% to 3%.

This receptor was obtained from a woman older than 75 with COVID-19, enrolled during active disease. The rearrangement joins TRBV18 to TRBJ1-1, with a tentative D call TRBD1 (5 bases). The sample consisted of peripheral blood. The CDR3 sequence: CASSPPRVFVDTEAFF. In DNA form, the CDR3 reads TGTGCCAGCTCACCACCCAGGGTCTTTGTGGACACTGAAGCTTTCTTT. Based on the CDR3 plus reference TRBV18 and TRBJ1-1, the full variable domain is NAGVMQNPRHLVRRRGQEARLRCSPMKGHSHVYWYRQLPEEGLKFMVYLQKENIIDESGMPKERFSAEFPKEGPSILRIQQVVRGDSAAYFCASSPPRVFVDTEAFFGQGTRLTVV.